The 20 T cell receptor beta chains presented below share a single source sample, sequenced in a study of long-term antiretroviral therapy in people with HIV. A v3.0 immunoSEQ assay was performed at survey level. Data came from immunoSEQ multiplex PCR; TCRdb stores just in-frame clones and leaves some out. The repertoire holds about 20,000 clones, 86% seen once, with roughly 4.5% in the top ten. The sample here was unsorted PBMCs, taken 1.3 years after starting antiretroviral therapy. The receptors come from a man aged 60 to 69 with HIV.

The genes are TRBV2 and TRBJ1-5; the match to TRBD1 covers 9 bases. This CDR3 has 15 amino acids. Per the germline V gene, CDR1 is SNHLY and CDR2 is FYNNEI. V dropped 7 bases and J dropped 1; count of bases not matched to a gene: 5. In nucleotides, the CDR3 is TGTGCCAGCAAAACAGGGGGCAGGAGCAATCAGCCCCAGCATTTT. It specifies CASKTGGRSNQPQHF. Variable domain in full (rest from reference TRBV2 and TRBJ1-5): EPEVTQTPSHQVTQMGQEVILRCVPISNHLYFYWYRQILGQKVEFLVSFYNNEISEKSEIFDDQFSVERPDGSNFTLKIRSTKLEDSAMYFCASKTGGRSNQPQHFGDGTRLSIL.

This chain links TRBV7-9 with TRBJ2-7; D possibly corresponds to TRBD2 (7 bases). CDR3 length equals 14 residues. Germline CDR1 and CDR2: SEHNR and FQNEAQ (reference sequence). V lost 5 bases, J lost 5 bases, and 16 bases lay in between. This CDR3 reads CASSRRAGADEQYF. DNA for the CDR3: TGTGCCAGCAGCCGGCGCGCGGGGGCCGACGAGCAGTACTTC.

This clone was seen only once. The chain combines TRBV6-5 with TRBJ1-2, with D unclear. The germline V and J ends were trimmed by 2 bases and 3 bases, with 7 bases remaining between them. Germline CDR1 reads MNHEY; CDR2 reads SVGAGI. The CDR3 has 13 amino acids. CDR3 region: CASSYADDYGYTF. In DNA form, the CDR3 reads TGTGCCAGCAGTTACGCGGACGACTATGGCTACACCTTC.

This clone has more than one count but fewer than ten. This chain uses TRBV5-4 with TRBJ1-6; D is undetermined. V lost 5 bases to trimming and J lost 7 bases, with 16 bases between them. Germline V gene lookup returns CDR1 SGHNT and CDR2 YYREEE (reference sequence). This CDR3 is 15 amino acids long. The CDR3 region is CASSFEGTSNSPLHF. CDR3 coding DNA: TGTGCCAGCAGTTTCGAGGGCACCTCGAATTCACCCCTCCACTTT. Using reference TRBV5-4 and TRBJ1-6 for the parts outside the CDR3, the full variable domain is ETGVTQSPTHLIKTRGQQVTLRCSSQSGHNTVSWYQQALGQGPQFIFQYYREEENGRGNFPPRFSGLQFPNYSSELNVNALELDDSALYLCASSFEGTSNSPLHFGNGTRLTVT.

J is TRBJ2-7 and V is TRBV10-3, with TRBD2 matching 13 bases. CDR3 size: 13 residues. V shed 11 bases and J 3 bases; nucleotides not matched to a gene: 4. CDR1 is ENHRY, CDR2 SYGVKD, per germline. The CDR3 nucleotides read TGTGCCGCCTGGACTAGCGGGGGCTACGAGCAGTACTTC. It translates to CAAWTSGGYEQYF.

The rearrangement uses TRBV5-6 and TRBJ2-3; 10 nucleotides align to TRBD2. The V gene end was trimmed by 4 bases and the J gene end by 5 bases; junction bases not matched to a gene: 10. CDR3 length equals 16 residues. Germline V lookup: CDR1 SGHDT, CDR2 YYEEEE. CDR3 nucleotide sequence: TGTGCCAGCAGCCTCCCCGGGACTAGCGCGAGAGATACGCAGTATTTT. It encodes CASSLPGTSARDTQYF.

This clone was seen a handful of times. The chain has TRBV28 and TRBJ2-4; 7 nucleotides agree with TRBD2. Trimming cost V 2 bases and J 5 bases; bases outside gene matches: 6. The length of the CDR3 is 15 residues. Germline CDR1 is MDHEN and CDR2 is SYDVKM. DNA for the CDR3: TGTGCCAGCAGTTTAGGGAGGGACCCAGAAAACATTCAGTACTTC. Translating it yields CASSLGRDPENIQYF.

V is TRBV18 and J is TRBJ2-3, with D hard to call. Germline V CDR1 and CDR2: KGHSH, LQKENI. The CDR3 consists of 16 residues. The V gene lost 1 base and the J gene lost 0 bases, with 11 bases spanning the gap. The CDR3 DNA reads TGTGCCAGCTCACCACGGGTTCCCCCCAGCACAGATACGCAGTATTTT. Its translation is CASSPRVPPSTDTQYF.

This clone was seen more than once but under ten times. V gene TRBV7-9 combines with J gene TRBJ1-5, with 7 bases fitting TRBD1. The CDR3 extends over 16 amino acids. V lost 5 bases and J lost 2; bases outside the gene matches: 9. The germline CDR1 and CDR2 sequences are SEHNR and FQNEAQ (reference sequence). In nucleotides, the CDR3 is TGTGCCAGCAGCCGCGCGACAGGGCTTGGCAATCAGCCCCAGCATTTT. It specifies CASSRATGLGNQPQHF.

The chain has TRBV7-9 and TRBJ2-1; 7 positions match TRBD2. Unmatched junction bases numbered 4, after V lost 2 bases and J lost 6 bases. This CDR3 contains 14 residues. Germline loops: CDR1 SEHNR, CDR2 FQNEAQ (reference sequence). The CDR3 bases are TGTGCCAGCAGCTTATTGGCGGGGGTCAATGAGCAGTTCTTC. Amino acid sequence: CASSLLAGVNEQFF. The full variable domain, completed using reference TRBV7-9 and TRBJ2-1, is DTGVSQNPRHKITKRGQNVTFRCDPISEHNRLYWYRQTLGQGPEFLTYFQNEAQLEKSRLLSDRFSAERPKGSFSTLEIQRTEQGDSAMYLCASSLLAGVNEQFFGPGTRLTVL.

The genes are TRBV6-6 and TRBJ2-1, with TRBD2 matching over 7 bases. The CDR3 extends over 14 amino acids. Trimming cost V 5 bases and J 6 bases; bases outside gene matches: 7. Germline V gives CDR1 MNHNY, CDR2 SVGAGI (reference sequence). CDR3 in DNA: TGTGCCAGCAGTATAAGCGGGGCTCTCAATGAGCAGTTCTTC. Encoded protein: CASSISGALNEQFF.

The V and J genes are TRBV30 and TRBJ2-7, with D unresolved. The CDR3 extends over 15 amino acids. Germline lookup yields CDR1 GTSNPN and CDR2 SVGIG (reference sequence). The V end was cut by 2 bases, the J end by 3 bases, with 17 bases between. In DNA, the CDR3 is TGTGCCTGGAGTCCGTCACCGGGCTATAACTACGAGCAGTACTTC. Its translation: CAWSPSPGYNYEQYF.

This rearrangement joins TRBV28 to TRBJ1-5, with a possible D match to TRBD1 (6 bases). Germline V gene sequence: CDR1 MDHEN, CDR2 SYDVKM. V shed 9 bases and J shed 6 bases, with 12 bases lying between them. This CDR3 contains 12 residues. The CDR3 loop is CASTGLGQPQHF. The CDR3 coding sequence is TGTGCCAGTACAGGGTTAGGTCAGCCCCAGCATTTT.

The chain carries TRBV5-5 and TRBJ2-1; tentatively, D is TRBD1 or TRBD2 (6 bases each). This CDR3 spans 15 amino acids. Trimming took off 4 bases at V and 2 bases at J, with 13 bases between the two ends. Germline CDR1 is SGHKS and CDR2 is YYEKEE (reference sequence). In nucleotides, the CDR3 is TGTGCCAGCAGCGGGGGGCGACGCGCCTACAATGAGCAGTTCTTC. Protein: CASSGGRRAYNEQFF.

In DNA form, the CDR3 reads TGTGCCAGCAGCCCCGGTCCTACGAATGAGCAGTTCTTC. Its protein product is CASSPGPTNEQFF. V usage is TRBV5-6 and J usage is TRBJ2-1; no definite D call. From germline, CDR1 is SGHDT and CDR2 YYEEEE. The V and J ends lost 4 bases and 7 bases respectively, with 12 bases between them. There are 13 residues in the CDR3.

This clone was recorded only once. The V gene is TRBV11-2, the J gene TRBJ1-2, with a weak D call TRBD1 (6 bases). The CDR3 sequence is 17 residues long. Looked up from germline, CDR1 is SGHAT and CDR2 is FQNNGV. The V and J ends lost 4 bases and 3 bases respectively, with 21 bases between them. CDR3 amino acids: CASSSPGAGNQYYGYTF. CDR3 sequence (DNA): TGTGCCAGCAGCTCTCCGGGGGCCGGGAACCAGTACTATGGCTACACCTTC.

In DNA form, the CDR3 reads TGTGCCAGCAGTTACCTGCAGGGTGAGACCCAGTACTTC. Translated, it gives CASSYLQGETQYF. The V call is TRBV6-5, the J call TRBJ2-5, with a possible D match to TRBD1 (5 bases). Trimming shortened V by 2 bases and J by 5 bases, and 9 bases separated the two germline ends. From germline, CDR1 is MNHEY and CDR2 SVGAGI. The length of the CDR3 is 13 residues.

The chain employs TRBV11-2 and TRBJ2-3, with no clear D. This CDR3 is 15 amino acids long. Trimming removed 0 bases from V and 0 bases from J, with 7 bases in between. CDR1 and CDR2 from the germline V gene are SGHAT and FQNNGV. The CDR3 sequence: CASSLDRGSTDTQYF. The CDR3 DNA follows: TGTGCCAGCAGCTTAGATCGCGGCAGCACAGATACGCAGTATTTT.

This clone came up a few times. This chain joins TRBV5-6 and TRBJ1-2; D not certain. Trimming took 5 bases from V and 4 from J, leaving 18 bases between them. The CDR3 has 15 amino acids. Germline V gene sequence: CDR1 SGHDT, CDR2 YYEEEE. The DNA of the CDR3 is TGTGCCAGCAGGCTTCCTCTGGGCTGGTCCTATGGCTACACCTTC. Residues: CASRLPLGWSYGYTF.

A few counts support this clone. The rearrangement links TRBV7-2 to TRBJ1-6, with a possible D match to TRBD1 (5 bases). This CDR3 spans 18 amino acids. The germline V and J ends were trimmed by 1 base and 0 bases, with 13 bases remaining between them. CDR1 and CDR2 from the germline V gene are SGHTA and FQGNSA. The CDR3, as DNA: TGTGCCAGCAGCTTAGGGGCTGGGGCTGGCTCCTATAATTCACCCCTCCACTTT. Encoded protein: CASSLGAGAGSYNSPLHF.